Following are 30 T cell receptor beta chains from one sample sequenced in a study of blood T cells in healthy people across ages. With a J-beta primer mix and a sample-barcoded 5' primer, a second PCR ran about 7 to 12 cycles. TCRdb fed the 5' RACE reads into MiXCR, producing one record per CDR3 protein. The sample has more than 700,000 distinct CDR3 sequences; about 46% are singletons. Sample: blood. These receptors were collected from an elderly man in good health.

V usage is TRBV15 and J usage is TRBJ2-3; TRBD2 agrees at 8 bases. The V segment lost 0 bases and the J segment 6 bases; nucleotides outside the gene matches: 17. Germline CDR1 is LNHNV and CDR2 is YYDKDF (reference sequence). The CDR3 runs to 19 residues. The CDR3 region is CATSRDPQWTSSLTDTQYF. The CDR3 nucleotides are TGTGCCACCAGCAGAGACCCACAGTGGACTAGCTCCTTGACGGATACGCAGTATTTT.

The chain carries TRBV24-1 and TRBJ2-4, with D perhaps being TRBD1 or TRBD2 (5 bases each). V lost 4 bases, J lost 4 bases, and 13 bases lay in between. CDR3 length equals 15 residues. Germline values: CDR1 KGHDR, CDR2 SFDVKD. CDR3 sequence: CATSESGPDKNIQYF. In nucleotides, the CDR3 is TGTGCCACCAGTGAATCGGGACCAGATAAAAACATTCAGTACTTC.

The CDR3 bases are TGTGCCAGCATCTCCCCCGGGGGGCCGGGCACAGATACGCAGTATTTT. This translates into CASISPGGPGTDTQYF. The genes are TRBV12-3 or TRBV12-4 and TRBJ2-3; TRBD2 might be the D (7 bases). Trimming left V 7 bases short and J 1 base short, with 18 bases between. The CDR3 runs to 16 residues.

With regard to this clonotype: A junction boundary mismatches the germline segment, possibly from a read error. The chain links TRBV27 to TRBJ1-2, with 9 positions matching TRBD1. Germline V gives CDR1 MNHEY, CDR2 SMNVEV (reference sequence). This CDR3 has 14 amino acids. CDR3: CASKGQGSNYGYTF. The CDR3, as DNA: TGTGCCAGCAAAGGACAGGGGTCTAATTATGGCTACACCTTC.

The chain carries TRBV10-3 and TRBJ2-7; D might be TRBD1 or TRBD2, each matching 5 bases. Germline-derived CDR1 and CDR2 are ENHRY and SYGVKD. The CDR3 runs to 14 residues. V lost 6 bases, J lost 0 bases, and 12 bases lay in between. The CDR3 DNA sequence: TGTGCCATCAGGGACCGGGACGCCTCCTACGAGCAGTACTTC. As protein: CAIRDRDASYEQYF.

To note about this clonotype: A much larger clone differs from this one at a single base, so this may be a read error. The V call is TRBV7-2, the J call TRBJ2-3; D not resolved. This CDR3 region has 13 residues. V dropped 5 bases and J dropped 2 bases, with 8 bases sitting between them. CDR1 is SGHTA, CDR2 FQGNSA, per germline. CDR3 region: CTSSPIFTDTQYF. The CDR3, as DNA: TGTACCAGCAGCCCCATATTCACAGATACGCAGTATTTT.

This clonotype was seen repeatedly, ten times or more. CDR3: CATGLAGGPGEQFF. The CDR3 DNA follows: TGTGCCACCGGACTAGCGGGAGGGCCTGGTGAGCAGTTCTTC. V and J are TRBV10-3 and TRBJ2-1; 15 nucleotides line up with TRBD2. Losses at the gene ends were 10 bases for V and 9 bases for J; bases not matched to a gene: 7. Germline V gene sequence: CDR1 ENHRY, CDR2 SYGVKD. The CDR3 extends over 14 amino acids.

This chain joins TRBV13 and TRBJ2-7, with 15 bases aligning to TRBD2. There are 17 residues in the CDR3. Germline V CDR1 and CDR2: PRHDT, FYEKMQ (reference sequence). V shed 4 bases and J 0 bases; nucleotides not matched to a gene: 4. DNA for the CDR3: TGTGCCAGCAGCTGGGGACTAGCGGGAGGAGTCTCCTACGAGCAGTACTTC. This encodes CASSWGLAGGVSYEQYF.

This clonotype has a count of ten or more. The CDR3 DNA is TGTGCCAGCACCTCGACAGGGGATAACTATGGCTACACCTTC. This gives the protein CASTSTGDNYGYTF. J is TRBJ1-2 and V is TRBV12-3 or TRBV12-4; 8 bases match TRBD1. The CDR3 is made up of 14 amino acids. V shed 7 bases, J shed 1 base, and the junction held 5 bases outside the gene matches.

This clonotype was found many times. This chain links TRBV6-6 with TRBJ2-7; tentatively, D is TRBD1 or TRBD2 (7 bases each). CDR3 length equals 15 residues. Germline values: CDR1 MNHNY, CDR2 SVGAGI (reference sequence). The germline V and J ends were trimmed by 0 bases and 7 bases, with 16 bases remaining between them. DNA for the CDR3: TGTGCCAGCAGTTACTCTCTTCAGGGGGAGGGGGAGCAGTACTTC. Translation: CASSYSLQGEGEQYF.

This clonotype was recorded at least ten times. V gene TRBV12-3 or TRBV12-4 combines with J gene TRBJ1-2, with D uncertain. The CDR3 contains 12 residues. V shed 5 bases and J shed 2 bases, with 6 bases lying between them. The CDR3 bases are TGTGCCAGCAGTGGACGGAACTATGGCTACACCTTC. It yields the protein CASSGRNYGYTF.

This chain joins TRBV7-9 and TRBJ2-5, with 9 bases lining up with TRBD2. V was pared by 1 base and J by 5 bases, with 5 bases of the junction left unmatched. Germline V gene sequence: CDR1 SEHNR, CDR2 FQNEAQ (reference sequence). The CDR3 covers 15 residues. CDR3 residues: CASSLVISGSETQYF. The CDR3 nucleotides read TGTGCCAGCAGCTTAGTAATTAGCGGGAGTGAGACCCAGTACTTC.

V is TRBV7-9 and J is TRBJ1-2; D possibly corresponds to TRBD1 (5 bases). In germline, CDR1 is SEHNR, CDR2 FQNEAQ (reference sequence). The CDR3 length is 14 residues. V shed 0 bases and J shed 8 bases, with 13 bases lying between them. CDR3 loop: CASSLATGQVGYTF. As DNA, the CDR3 is TGTGCCAGCAGCTTAGCAACAGGCCAAGTGGGCTACACCTTC.

Only a few counts were recorded for this clonotype. The CDR3 DNA reads as TGCAGCGTTGATGTGGGAGCGGGCACAGATACGCAGTATTTT. This gives the protein CSVDVGAGTDTQYF. The genes are TRBV29-1 and TRBJ2-3; D perhaps matches TRBD2 (5 bases). V gave up 3 bases and J gave up 1 base, with 11 bases separating them. Germline lookup yields CDR1 SQVTM and CDR2 ANQGSEA. CDR3 size: 14 residues.

V usage is TRBV20-1 and J usage is TRBJ1-2; 11 nucleotides match TRBD1. Germline CDR1 and CDR2: DFQATT and SNEGSKA (reference sequence). The CDR3 covers 11 residues. Trimming removed 7 bases from V and 10 bases from J; junction bases left unmatched: 5. The CDR3 coding sequence is TGCAGTGGGGGGACAGGGGGTCACTACACCTTC. This sequence encodes CSGGTGGHYTF.

The rearrangement links TRBV29-1 to TRBJ2-5; 9 bases align to TRBD1. Trimming removed 2 bases from V and 2 bases from J; junction bases left unmatched: 3. The CDR3 contains 14 residues. CDR1 and CDR2 (germline): SQVTM, ANQGSEA. CDR3 nucleotide sequence: TGCAGCGTTGAATTGGGGACAGGGCAAGAGACCCAGTACTTC. Translating gives CSVELGTGQETQYF.

The rearrangement links TRBV4-1 to TRBJ2-5; TRBD2 might be the D (6 bases). The germline CDR1 and CDR2 sequences are MGHRA and YSYEKL. The CDR3 covers 15 residues. V shed 1 base and J shed 3 bases, with 12 bases lying between them. In DNA form, the CDR3 reads TGCGCCAGCAGCCAAGGCCCGGGGGTGGAAGAGACCCAGTACTTC. Its translation is CASSQGPGVEETQYF.

This clonotype appeared a few times. The genes are TRBV11-3 and TRBJ1-2; D perhaps matches TRBD1 (6 bases). From germline, CDR1 is SGHNT and CDR2 YENEEA. The V end lost 5 bases, the J end lost 1 base, and 11 bases lay between the germline ends. The CDR3 extends over 14 amino acids. The CDR3 loop reads CASSKGQYNYGYTF. The DNA of the CDR3 is TGTGCCAGCAGCAAAGGACAGTATAACTATGGCTACACCTTC.

This clonotype was seen repeatedly, ten times or more. The chain is built from TRBV4-3 and TRBJ2-7; D gene uncertain. The length of the CDR3 is 16 residues. V dropped 0 bases and J dropped 7 bases, with 19 bases sitting between them. Germline-derived CDR1 and CDR2 are LGHNA and YSLEER. The CDR3 DNA reads as TGCGCCAGCAGCCAAGATGGTGGCAGTAGTCTTAGAGAGCAGTACTTC. Its protein is CASSQDGGSSLREQYF.

The rearrangement links TRBV5-1 to TRBJ1-4; 10 bases are a match to TRBD1. Trimming removed 4 bases from V and 0 bases from J; junction bases left unmatched: 3. Germline-derived CDR1 and CDR2 are SGHRS and YFSETQ. The CDR3 is 16 amino acids. CDR3 region: CASSRGQGATNEKLFF. DNA of the CDR3: TGCGCCAGCAGCCGTGGACAGGGGGCAACTAATGAAAAACTGTTTTTT.

This chain joins TRBV5-1 and TRBJ1-4; D is possibly TRBD1 (6 bases). There are 15 residues in the CDR3. Germline CDR1 SGHRS, CDR2 YFSETQ. The V gene lost 0 bases and the J gene lost 6 bases, with 12 bases spanning the gap. CDR3 bases: TGCGCCAGCAGCTTGGCCCCGGCAGGGGATGAAAAACTGTTTTTT. This codes for CASSLAPAGDEKLFF.

The chain joins TRBV29-1 to TRBJ2-7; 8 nucleotides match TRBD2. CDR3 length: 11 amino acids. With 3 bases clipped from V and 6 bases from J, the junction kept 1 base outside the gene matches. Germline loops: CDR1 SQVTM, CDR2 ANQGSEA. The CDR3 DNA sequence: TGCAGCGTTGATCTAGCGGGCGAGCAGTACTTC. This encodes CSVDLAGEQYF.

The chain links TRBV20-1 to TRBJ2-7; D is possibly TRBD1 or TRBD2 (5 bases each). Germline CDR1 reads DFQATT; CDR2 reads SNEGSKA (reference sequence). The CDR3 has 17 residues. V dropped 0 bases and J dropped 3 bases, with 21 bases sitting between them. The chain's CDR3 is CSARDMGPGTGSYEQYF. The CDR3 DNA follows: TGCAGTGCTAGAGATATGGGGCCCGGAACGGGGAGCTACGAGCAGTACTTC.

This chain joins TRBV29-1 and TRBJ2-1; 11 bases match TRBD2. Germline CDR1 reads SQVTM; CDR2 reads ANQGSEA. The J segment lost 4 bases and the V segment lost 4 bases, leaving 6 bases of the junction unmatched. This CDR3 is built from 15 residues. CDR3 loop: CSVAGPSGGYNEQFF. In DNA form, the CDR3 reads TGCAGCGTTGCAGGGCCTAGCGGGGGGTACAATGAGCAGTTCTTC.

The CDR3 loop is CASSLDSSGSNNEQYF. The CDR3 DNA sequence: TGTGCCAGCAGTTTAGATTCTAGCGGGAGTAACAATGAGCAGTACTTC. The rearrangement uses TRBV12-3 or TRBV12-4 and TRBJ2-1; 10 bases are shared with TRBD2. The DNA end favors TRBJ2-7, so the J call may be wrong. This CDR3 is 16 amino acids long.

The sample holds a few counts of this clonotype. The chain is built from TRBV5-1 and TRBJ2-1; TRBD1 or TRBD2 may be the D gene (5 bases each). This CDR3 region has 14 residues. Germline V gene sequence: CDR1 SGHRS, CDR2 YFSETQ. Trimming left V 3 bases short and J 6 bases short, with 13 bases between. This CDR3 reads CASSSKGPSNEQFF. The CDR3, as DNA: TGCGCCAGCAGCTCGAAGGGACCCAGCAATGAGCAGTTCTTC.

This clonotype was observed a few times. The chain carries TRBV20-1 and TRBJ2-1; the match to TRBD2 covers 10 bases. Germline trimming cut 6 bases from V and 8 bases from J; bases unmatched to any gene: 13. The germline V gene has CDR1 DFQATT and CDR2 SNEGSKA (reference sequence). This CDR3 region has 15 residues. Here the CDR3 reads CSAPISGRGGYEQFF. The CDR3 DNA reads as TGCAGTGCCCCGATCAGCGGGAGGGGTGGGTATGAGCAGTTCTTC.

This sequence joins TRBV20-1 and TRBJ1-4; TRBD1 agrees at 7 bases. Germline CDR1 DFQATT, CDR2 SNEGSKA (reference sequence). This CDR3 contains 13 residues. CDR3 bases: TGCGGGGTAAAAACAGGGGAAGGAGAAAAACTGTTTTTT. Translated, it gives CGVKTGEGEKLFF.

This rearrangement joins TRBV12-3 or TRBV12-4 to TRBJ2-1; D unresolved. The closer fit of TRBJ2-7 to the DNA end suggests the J call may be wrong. This CDR3 spans 14 amino acids. CDR3 nucleotide sequence: TGTGCCAGCAGTCCAGCGAGCTCCTACAATGAGCAGTACTTC. Residues: CASSPASSYNEQYF.

A note on this clonotype: At one end, the junction sequence differs from germline, possibly due to a read error. The V gene is TRBV28, the J gene TRBJ2-1, with 7 bases identical to TRBD1. Germline loops: CDR1 MDHEN, CDR2 SYDVKM. The CDR3 sequence is 15 residues long. This CDR3 is CAGSLPGQDPNEQFF. In DNA form, the CDR3 reads TGTGCCGGCAGTTTACCCGGACAGGATCCTAATGAGCAGTTCTTC.